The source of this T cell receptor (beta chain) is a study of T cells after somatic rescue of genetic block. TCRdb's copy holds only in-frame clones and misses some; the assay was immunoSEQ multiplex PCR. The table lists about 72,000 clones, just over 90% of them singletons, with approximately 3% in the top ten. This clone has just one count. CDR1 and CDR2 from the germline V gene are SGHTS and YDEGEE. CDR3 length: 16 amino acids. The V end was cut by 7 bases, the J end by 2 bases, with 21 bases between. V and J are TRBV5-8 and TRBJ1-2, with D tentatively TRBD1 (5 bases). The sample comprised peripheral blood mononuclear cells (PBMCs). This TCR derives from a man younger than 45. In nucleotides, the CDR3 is TGTGCCAGCTCAGTGCTTTTGGGGGGTACCAACTATGGCTACACCTTC. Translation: CASSVLLGGTNYGYTF. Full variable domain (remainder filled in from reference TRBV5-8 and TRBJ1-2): EAGVTQSPTHLIKTRGQQATLRCSPISGHTSVYWYQQALGLGLQFLLWYDEGEERNRGNFPPRFSGRQFPNYSSELNVNALELEDSALYLCASSVLLGGTNYGYTFGSGTRLTVV.